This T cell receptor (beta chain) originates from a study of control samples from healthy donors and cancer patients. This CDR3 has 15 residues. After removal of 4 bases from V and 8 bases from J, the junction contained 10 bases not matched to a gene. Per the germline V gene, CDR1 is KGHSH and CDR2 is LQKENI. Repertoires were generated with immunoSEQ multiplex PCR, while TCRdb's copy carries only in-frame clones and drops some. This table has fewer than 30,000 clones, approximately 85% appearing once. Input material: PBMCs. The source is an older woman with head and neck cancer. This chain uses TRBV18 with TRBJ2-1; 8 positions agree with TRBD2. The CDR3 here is CASSLSRGGHDEQFF. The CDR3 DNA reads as TGTGCCAGCTCACTCAGCCGGGGGGGCCACGATGAGCAGTTCTTC.